The T cell receptor (beta chain) under discussion was sequenced for a study of OX40 agonist ivuxolimab in advanced cancers. Across the whole study: Patients received ivuxolimab, an agonistic anti-OX40 (CD134) antibody. A diagnosis of hepatocellular carcinoma, melanoma, renal cell or head and neck cancer was present in dose-escalation patients. People who had prior anti-PD-1, anti-PD-L1 or anti-CTLA-4 therapy could take part, and 35% to 50% had some.

Clones were sequenced by immunoSEQ multiplex PCR, and TCRdb holds only the in-frame ones, with some missing. The sample lists tens of thousands of clones; about 79% were seen once. This clone showed up just a few times. CDR3 size: 13 residues. The germline V and J ends were trimmed by 0 bases and 7 bases, with 10 bases remaining between them. The germline CDR1 and CDR2 sequences are LGHNA and YSLEER. The genes are TRBV4-3 and TRBJ2-7; D not resolved. The specimen was CD4+ or CD8+ T cells sorted from blood, collected in a trial of the OX40 agonist ivuxolimab. This clonotype was obtained from an adult with an advanced solid tumor such as melanoma, head and neck, liver or kidney cancer. CDR3 protein: CASSQDLAPEQYF. CDR3 in DNA: TGCGCCAGCAGCCAAGATCTCGCCCCGGAGCAGTACTTC.